The 20 T cell receptor beta chains presented below share a single source sample, sequenced in a study of cytomegalovirus exposure and HLA in healthy donors. This PCR relied on a set of 60 Vbeta primers and 13 Jbeta primers. TCRdb keeps only in-frame clones here, not all; method: immunoSEQ multiplex PCR. The table lists approximately 110,000 clones, under 85% of them singletons. The sequencing input was PBMCs. The receptors derive from a middle-aged man in good health and CMV-seronegative.

The gene calls are TRBV5-1 and TRBJ2-1; a weak D match, TRBD1 (7 bases). V was shortened by 0 bases and J by 2 bases, with 12 bases between the two germline ends. Germline CDR1 SGHRS, CDR2 YFSETQ. The CDR3 has 16 residues. In DNA form, the CDR3 reads TGCGCCAGCAGCTTGGGAGGGGGCGGGACCTACAATGAGCAGTTCTTC. As protein: CASSLGGGGTYNEQFF. Full variable domain (outside the CDR3, taken from reference TRBV5-1 and TRBJ2-1): KAGVTQTPRYLIKTRGQQVTLSCSPISGHRSVSWYQQTPGQGLQFLFEYFSETQRNKGNFPGRFSGRQFSNSRSEMNVSTLELGDSALYLCASSLGGGGTYNEQFFGPGTRLTVL.

This chain uses TRBV5-4 with TRBJ2-5; weak D call: TRBD2 (5 bases). The CDR3 has 14 residues. V was cut by 2 bases and J by 4 bases, with 12 bases left in between. The germline V gene encodes CDR1 SGHNT and CDR2 YYREEE (reference sequence). CDR3 sequence: CASSFEEGLETQYF. CDR3 nucleotide sequence: TGTGCCAGCAGCTTTGAAGAGGGCCTAGAGACCCAGTACTTC. The full variable domain, rest sourced from reference TRBV5-4 and TRBJ2-5, is ETGVTQSPTHLIKTRGQQVTLRCSSQSGHNTVSWYQQALGQGPQFIFQYYREEENGRGNFPPRFSGLQFPNYSSELNVNALELDDSALYLCASSFEEGLETQYFGPGTRLLVL.

The chain recombines TRBV6-5 with TRBJ1-1, with D perhaps matching TRBD1 (5 bases). The CDR3 spans 15 residues. With 6 bases removed from V and 4 bases from J, the gap between germline ends came to 18 bases. Germline V gene lookup returns CDR1 MNHEY and CDR2 SVGAGI. The CDR3 sequence is CASSLLQGGSTEAFF. The CDR3 DNA reads TGTGCCAGCAGCTTACTTCAGGGCGGGAGCACTGAAGCTTTCTTT.

This clone was detected only once. This chain uses TRBV7-2 with TRBJ2-7, with 9 bases lining up with TRBD2. The V segment lost 2 bases and the J segment 2 bases; nucleotides outside the gene matches: 7. The CDR3 extends over 16 amino acids. Looked up from germline, CDR1 is SGHTA and CDR2 is FQGNSA. The CDR3 here is CASSLYVAGAPYEQYF. CDR3 sequence (DNA): TGTGCCAGCAGCTTATATGTAGCGGGGGCACCCTACGAGCAGTACTTC.

V gene TRBV4-1 combines with J gene TRBJ1-5; a weak D match, TRBD1 (5 bases). The germline V gene has CDR1 MGHRA and CDR2 YSYEKL. V was clipped by 0 bases and J by 3 bases, with 12 bases between them. The CDR3 length is 16 residues. The CDR3 spells CASSQDGGGTNQPQHF. Written as DNA, the CDR3 is TGCGCCAGCAGCCAAGACGGGGGGGGGACCAATCAGCCCCAGCATTTT.

The chain is built from TRBV7-3 and TRBJ2-3, with D possibly TRBD2 on 5 matching bases. Germline loops: CDR1 SGHTA, CDR2 FQGTGA. The V and J ends lost 5 bases and 2 bases respectively, with 11 bases between them. The length of the CDR3 is 14 residues. CDR3 DNA sequence: TGTGCCAGCAGCCTCTACGACTACACAGATACGCAGTATTTT. This codes for CASSLYDYTDTQYF.

V and J are TRBV25-1 and TRBJ1-2, with 9 nucleotides matching TRBD1. The V gene end was trimmed by 5 bases and the J gene end by 6 bases; junction bases not matched to a gene: 4. CDR1 and CDR2 from the germline V gene are MGHDK and SYGVNS. This CDR3 has 13 amino acids. As DNA, the CDR3 is TGTGCCAGCAGTTATTACAGGGGGCATGGCTACACCTTC. It is translated as CASSYYRGHGYTF.

This chain uses TRBV5-1 with TRBJ2-7, with D maybe TRBD1 (5 bases). This CDR3 spans 12 amino acids. Trimming removed 5 bases from V and 4 bases from J, with 10 bases in between. CDR1 is SGHRS, CDR2 YFSETQ, per germline. CDR3 nucleotide sequence: TGCGCCAGCAGTTACGACAGATACGAGCAGTACTTC. Protein: CASSYDRYEQYF.

The chain joins TRBV4-2 to TRBJ2-2, with D maybe TRBD2 (5 bases). Germline V gene sequence: CDR1 LGHNA, CDR2 YNFKEQ. This CDR3 is 14 amino acids long. V lost 0 bases, J lost 7 bases, and 9 bases lay in between. The DNA for the CDR3 is TGTGCCAGCAGCCAAGAAGCCCGGGGCGGGGAGCTGTTTTTT. It specifies CASSQEARGGELFF.

This clone was observed a handful of times. The J gene is TRBJ2-7, the V gene TRBV4-3, with TRBD2 identical over 7 bases. The CDR3 is 15 amino acids. Germline V gene lookup returns CDR1 LGHNA and CDR2 YSLEER. V lost 1 base, J lost 7 bases, and 10 bases stayed unmatched. The CDR3 DNA sequence: TGCGCCAGCAGCCAAGCCTTGGGGGGGAAACGGGAGCAGTACTTC. Translation gives CASSQALGGKREQYF.

As to this clone: An end of the junction differs from the germline gene, which may be a read error. This chain connects TRBV7-9 to TRBJ1-1, with 10 bases lining up with TRBD1. CDR3 length equals 16 residues. Germline V lookup: CDR1 SEHNR, CDR2 FQNEAQ (reference sequence). CDR3 in DNA: TGTTCCAGCAGCTACTGGACAGGGGGGCTAAACACTGAAGCTTTCTTT. It encodes CSSSYWTGGLNTEAFF.

The chain recombines TRBV28 with TRBJ2-2; 10 bases map to TRBD1. V was pared by 4 bases and J by 6 bases, with 8 bases of the junction left unmatched. From germline, CDR1 is MDHEN and CDR2 SYDVKM. The CDR3 contains 16 residues. CDR3 residues: CASSSAGTGDAGELFF. Here the CDR3 DNA reads TGTGCCAGCAGTTCCGCCGGGACAGGGGACGCCGGGGAGCTGTTTTTT.

V is TRBV7-2 and J is TRBJ1-2, with D possibly being TRBD1 (6 bases). Trimming removed 5 bases from V and 4 bases from J, with 17 bases in between. The CDR3 is 15 amino acids. Germline values: CDR1 SGHTA, CDR2 FQGNSA. The CDR3 reads CASSPRIGQTYGYTF. The CDR3 DNA reads TGTGCCAGCAGCCCTAGGATCGGACAGACCTATGGCTACACCTTC. The complete variable domain, with remaining parts taken from reference TRBV7-2 and TRBJ1-2, reads GAGVSQSPSNKVTEKGKDVELRCDPISGHTALYWYRQSLGQGLEFLIYFQGNSAPDKSGLPSDRFSAERTGGSVSTLTIQRTQQEDSAVYLCASSPRIGQTYGYTFGSGTRLTVV.

J is TRBJ1-5 and V is TRBV28, with 11 bases that match TRBD1. There are 15 residues in the CDR3. Germline V gene lookup returns CDR1 MDHEN and CDR2 SYDVKM. J lost 7 bases, V lost 6 bases, and 8 bases had no gene match. CDR3 DNA: TGTGCCAGCAGGGGCGGACAGGGGGCGAACCAGCCCCAGCATTTT. As protein: CASRGGQGANQPQHF. Using reference TRBV28 and TRBJ1-5 for the parts outside the CDR3, the full variable domain is DVKVTQSSRYLVKRTGEKVFLECVQDMDHENMFWYRQDPGLGLRLIYFSYDVKMKEKGDIPEGYSVSREKKERFSLILESASTNQTSMYLCASRGGQGANQPQHFGDGTRLSIL.

A few counts support this clone. The chain carries TRBV5-4 and TRBJ2-5, with D unresolved. The CDR3 extends over 14 amino acids. Germline CDR1 reads SGHNT; CDR2 reads YYREEE (reference sequence). V shed 0 bases and J shed 0 bases, with 6 bases lying between them. CDR3: CASSLGPYQETQYF. The DNA of the CDR3 is TGTGCCAGCAGCTTGGGGCCGTACCAAGAGACCCAGTACTTC.

The genes are TRBV11-2 and TRBJ1-6; TRBD1 is a possible D gene (6 bases). Germline CDR1 SGHAT, CDR2 FQNNGV. The CDR3 has 14 amino acids. The V and J ends lost 6 bases and 6 bases respectively, with 12 bases between them. CDR3 residues: CASSQGWGNSPLHF. CDR3 DNA: TGTGCCAGCAGTCAGGGGTGGGGTAATTCACCCCTCCACTTT. The full variable domain, with the rest looked up from reference TRBV11-2 and TRBJ1-6, is EAGVAQSPRYKIIEKRQSVAFWCNPISGHATLYWYQQILGQGPKLLIQFQNNGVVDDSQLPKDRFSAERLKGVDSTLKIQPAKLEDSAVYLCASSQGWGNSPLHFGNGTRLTVT.

The chain joins TRBV7-9 to TRBJ1-5, with D perhaps TRBD1 (6 bases). This CDR3 contains 16 residues. The V and J ends lost 4 bases and 0 bases respectively, with 13 bases between them. Germline assignment: CDR1 SEHNR and CDR2 FQNEAQ (reference sequence). CDR3 nucleotides: TGTGCCAGCAGCTACGGCGGACAGTTTAGCAATCAGCCCCAGCATTTT. As protein: CASSYGGQFSNQPQHF.

The chain joins TRBV19 to TRBJ2-7; a possible D gene is TRBD2 (6 bases). The V end lost 4 bases, the J end lost 1 base, and 14 bases lay between the germline ends. The V gene's germline CDR1 is LNHDA and CDR2 SQIVND (reference sequence). The CDR3 spans 15 residues. In nucleotides, the CDR3 is TGTGCCAGTAGTACCCCGTGGCGGGGTTCCTACGAGCAGTACTTC. It yields the protein CASSTPWRGSYEQYF.

This sequence joins TRBV10-3 and TRBJ2-7; D is perhaps TRBD2 (6 bases). V lost 10 bases to trimming and J lost 2 bases, with 15 bases between them. CDR1 is ENHRY and CDR2 is SYGVKD in the germline V gene. The CDR3 is made up of 13 amino acids. The CDR3 sequence is CATSQGGAYEQYF. The CDR3 DNA follows: TGTGCCACTTCTCAGGGAGGTGCCTACGAGCAGTACTTC.

V and J are TRBV9 and TRBJ1-5, with D perhaps matching TRBD1 (5 bases). Germline V gene sequence: CDR1 SGDLS, CDR2 YYNGEE. The V end lost 4 bases, the J end lost 3 bases, and 8 bases lay between the germline ends. The CDR3 consists of 13 residues. The CDR3 nucleotides read TGTGCCAGCAGCCGACAGCACAATCAGCCCCAGCATTTT. This encodes CASSRQHNQPQHF.